The rows below give T cell receptor beta chains drawn from one sample of a study of blood T cell repertoires in COVID-19. TCRdb keeps only in-frame clones here, not all; method: immunoSEQ multiplex PCR. The repertoire holds roughly 190,000 clones, with 70% to 90% as singletons. Sequenced sample: peripheral blood. These TCRs come from a human donor in a cohort sampled during active COVID-19. CDR3s include the opening cysteine and the closing phenylalanine or tryptophan. A D gene is named only where the DNA matches it firmly. Expanded clones get a size class; other rows say once, few or many, or leave the size out.

TRBV6-5	TRBD1	TRBJ1-2	NA	CASSRQGYGYTF	TGTGCCAGCAGCCGACAGGGCTATGGCTACACCTTC
TRBV10-3	TRBD1	TRBJ1-6	once	CAIGETGGLLRNSPLHF	TGTGCCATCGGTGAGACAGGGGGCCTTCTGAGGAATTCACCCCTCCACTTT
TRBV7-6	NA	TRBJ2-2	NA	CASSLKSTTRTAGELFF	TGTGCCAGCAGCTTAAAGTCGACTACTAGAACTGCCGGGGAGCTGTTTTTT
TRBV11-3	NA	TRBJ2-1	NA	CASSFSVYNEQFF	TGTGCCAGCAGCTTTTCGGTTTACAATGAGCAGTTCTTC
TRBV28	NA	TRBJ1-1	NA	CASSAPGANEAFF	TGTGCCAGCAGTGCCCCTGGGGCTAACGAAGCTTTCTTT
TRBV19	TRBD2	TRBJ2-1	NA	CASSIGGTSGRVNEQFF	TGTGCCAGTAGTATAGGAGGGACTAGCGGGAGGGTGAATGAGCAGTTCTTC
TRBV5-1	NA	TRBJ2-7	NA	CASSLASTLTYEQYF	TGCGCCAGCAGCTTGGCTTCCACATTAACCTACGAGCAGTACTTC
TRBV28	NA	TRBJ2-2	NA	CASSFGGGGDTGELFF	TGTGCCAGCAGTTTCGGGGGAGGGGGAGACACCGGGGAGCTGTTTTTT
TRBV7-8	TRBD1	TRBJ2-3	NA	CASSYPGQGSPPITDTQYF	TGTGCCAGCAGCTACCCCGGACAGGGGTCCCCTCCCATCACAGATACGCAGTATTTT
TRBV5-1	NA	TRBJ2-1	NA	CASSLGTIYNEQFF	TGCGCCAGCAGCTTGGGGACTATATACAATGAGCAGTTCTTC
TRBV7-9	TRBD1	TRBJ2-2	NA	CASSSRRPRTGNTGELFF	TGTGCCAGCAGCTCCCGCCGCCCTCGGACAGGGAACACCGGGGAGCTGTTTTTT
TRBV18	TRBD1	TRBJ1-2	NA	CASSAGQGNYGYTF	TGTGCCAGCTCGGCCGGACAGGGGAACTATGGCTACACCTTC
TRBV10-2	TRBD1	TRBJ2-3	NA	CASSGQGFDTQYF	TGCGCCAGCAGTGGACAGGGGTTCGATACGCAGTATTTT
TRBV4-3	NA	TRBJ2-6	many	CASSQGGDSGANVLTF	TGCGCCAGCAGCCAAGGAGGAGACTCTGGGGCCAACGTCCTGACTTTC
TRBV18	TRBD1	TRBJ2-7	NA	CASSPGTAFYEQYF	TGTGCCAGCTCACCCGGGACAGCATTCTACGAGCAGTACTTC
TRBV12-3/TRBV12-4	TRBD2	TRBJ2-1	NA	CASRAGVRNEQFF	TGTGCCAGCAGGGCGGGAGTCCGCAATGAGCAGTTCTTC
TRBV28	TRBD2	TRBJ2-1	NA	CASSLAGGYNEQFF	TGTGCCAGCAGTTTAGCGGGGGGGTACAATGAGCAGTTCTTC
TRBV7-8	NA	TRBJ2-5	once	CASSERETQYF	TGTGCCAGCAGCGAGCGGGAGACCCAGTACTTC
TRBV27	NA	TRBJ2-3	NA	CASSNPQAYWSTDTQYF	TGTGCCAGCAGTAACCCCCAAGCGTATTGGAGCACAGATACGCAGTATTTT
TRBV5-1	TRBD2	TRBJ2-5	NA	CASSFQRAGTSGGTETQYF	TGCGCCAGCAGCTTTCAGCGCGCCGGGACTAGCGGGGGGACAGAGACCCAGTACTTC
TRBV18	TRBD1	TRBJ1-4	NA	CASSIGQGAVNEKLFF	TGTGCCAGCTCGATCGGACAGGGGGCAGTTAATGAAAAACTGTTTTTT
TRBV5-1	TRBD2	TRBJ2-5	NA	CASASGLETQYF	TGCGCCAGCGCTAGCGGTTTGGAGACCCAGTACTTC
TRBV7-9	NA	TRBJ1-1	NA	CASSLTGDEAFF	TGTGCCAGCAGCCTCACGGGGGATGAAGCTTTCTTT
TRBV5-4	NA	TRBJ2-3	NA	CASSLDRDFTDTQYF	TGTGCCAGCAGCTTGGACCGGGACTTCACAGATACGCAGTATTTT
TRBV27	NA	TRBJ1-4	NA	CASKQTGTTNEKLFF	TGTGCCAGCAAGCAAACAGGGACAACTAATGAAAAACTGTTTTTT
TRBV5-5	TRBD1	TRBJ1-1	NA	CASSYIPGGTEAFF	TGTGCCAGCAGCTATATTCCAGGGGGCACTGAAGCTTTCTTT
TRBV5-5	NA	TRBJ1-5	NA	CASSLGGYQPQHF	TGTGCCAGCAGCTTGGGAGGATATCAGCCCCAGCATTTT
TRBV11-2	NA	TRBJ1-2	NA	CASSFRNYGYTF	TGTGCCAGCAGCTTCAGGAACTATGGCTACACCTTC
TRBV9	TRBD1	TRBJ1-1	NA	CASSARDRNTEAFF	TGTGCCAGCAGCGCCCGGGACAGGAACACTGAAGCTTTCTTT
TRBV14	NA	TRBJ2-4	once	CASRQGGGSIQYF	TGTGCCAGCAGACAAGGTGGGGGGAGCATTCAGTACTTC
TRBV28	NA	TRBJ1-5	NA	CASSLSDSNQPQHF	TGTGCCAGCAGTTTGTCAGATAGCAATCAGCCCCAGCATTTT
TRBV6-1	TRBD2	TRBJ2-3	NA	CASSETPGLRTDTQYF	TGTGCCAGCAGTGAAACCCCGGGACTACGCACAGATACGCAGTATTTT
TRBV5-5	TRBD2	TRBJ2-3	NA	CASSAGTSGGPSTDTQYF	TGTGCCAGCAGCGCAGGGACTAGCGGGGGCCCGAGCACAGATACGCAGTATTTT
TRBV27	NA	TRBJ2-7	few	CASNPGRDFGEQYF	TGTGCCAGCAACCCCGGTCGGGACTTCGGGGAGCAGTACTTC
TRBV9	TRBD1	TRBJ1-4	NA	CARQGAYEKLFF	TGTGCCAGACAGGGGGCGTACGAAAAACTGTTTTTT
TRBV27	NA	TRBJ1-1	NA	CASSLSRQGRVDNMNTEAFF	TGTGCCAGCAGTTTATCGAGGCAGGGGCGAGTAGATAACATGAACACTGAAGCTTTCTTT
TRBV2	NA	TRBJ1-3	few	CASSSIGVYRAGGNTIYF	TGTGCCAGCAGCTCCATTGGGGTCTACAGGGCTGGTGGAAACACCATATATTTT
TRBV4-3	NA	TRBJ2-1	once	CASSQVGSHSNEQFF	TGCGCCAGCAGCCAAGTCGGGTCCCATTCCAATGAGCAGTTCTTC
TRBV28	NA	TRBJ1-1	NA	CASSLYSGSVNTEAFF	TGTGCCAGCAGTTTATATTCAGGGTCAGTGAACACTGAAGCTTTCTTT
TRBV7-2	TRBD1	TRBJ2-1	NA	CASSLEQGVYNEQFF	TGTGCCAGCAGCTTAGAGCAGGGGGTCTACAATGAGCAGTTCTTC
TRBV2	NA	TRBJ1-2	NA	CASKETVRHGYTF	TGTGCCAGCAAAGAAACGGTCCGCCATGGCTACACCTTC
TRBV18	TRBD2	TRBJ2-7	NA	CASSTTSGRGLILSSYEQYF	TGTGCCAGCTCAACTACTAGCGGGAGGGGATTAATTTTAAGCTCCTACGAGCAGTACTTC
TRBV5-1	TRBD2	TRBJ2-7	NA	CASSLVGSGGNEQYF	TGCGCCAGCAGCTTGGTAGGGAGCGGGGGTAACGAGCAGTACTTC
TRBV15	NA	TRBJ1-1	NA	CASRRGGWNTEAFF	TGTGCCTCTAGGCGCGGGGGCTGGAACACTGAAGCTTTCTTT
TRBV5-1	NA	TRBJ2-7	NA	CASSDDRGSYEQYF	TGCGCCAGCAGCGACGACCGGGGATCCTACGAGCAGTACTTC
TRBV5-1	NA	TRBJ1-6	NA	CASSLGQQNSPLHF	TGCGCCAGCAGCTTGGGACAGCAGAATTCACCCCTCCACTTT
TRBV4-3	TRBD2	TRBJ2-5	NA	CASSQDGGGGGFGETQYF	TGCGCCAGCAGCCAAGACGGGGGCGGGGGGGGTTTTGGAGAGACCCAGTACTTC
TRBV7-9	TRBD1	TRBJ1-6	NA	CASSATTGASPLHF	TGTGCCAGCAGCGCCACGACAGGGGCATCACCCCTCCACTTT
TRBV2	NA	TRBJ1-2	NA	CASSDYTPSTNYGYTF	TGTGCCAGCAGTGATTATACACCATCGACTAACTATGGCTACACCTTC
TRBV7-6	NA	TRBJ1-4	NA	CASSLRATNEKLFF	TGTGCCAGCAGCTTACGAGCAACTAATGAAAAACTGTTTTTT
TRBV13	TRBD1	TRBJ1-2	NA	CASSDRQGVNYGYTF	TGTGCCAGCAGCGACCGACAGGGGGTAAACTATGGCTACACCTTC
TRBV9	NA	TRBJ1-2	NA	CASSPTQGGYTF	TGTGCCAGCAGCCCAACCCAGGGCGGCTACACCTTC
TRBV25-1	TRBD1	TRBJ1-2	NA	CASSPRRTDRGDGYTF	TGTGCCAGCAGCCCACGGAGGACAGACAGGGGGGATGGCTACACCTTC
TRBV29-1	NA	TRBJ2-3	few	CSGTGDFTDTQYF	TGCAGCGGGACGGGGGATTTCACAGATACGCAGTATTTT